This T cell receptor beta chain derives from a study of blood T cell repertoires in COVID-19. Background on the study: From T cells, B-cell-depleted T cells, or PBMCs came the material, which was cDNA or gDNA.

This CDR3 contains 16 residues. CDR1 LGHDT and CDR2 YNNKEL come from the germline V gene (reference sequence). The trim removed 0 bases at V and 1 base at J, leaving 0 bases unmatched. Method: immunoSEQ multiplex PCR; TCRdb's copy keeps in-frame clones and lacks some. The table includes 130,000 to 150,000 clones, 80% detected once. Specimen: peripheral blood. The chain joins TRBV3-1 (or the pseudogene TRBV3-2) to TRBJ2-3; 11 bases align to TRBD2. This clonotype originated in a man aged 60 to 69 with active or convalescent COVID-19. CDR3 region: CASSQEGLAGTDTQYF. CDR3 DNA: TGTGCCAGCAGCCAAGAGGGACTAGCGGGCACAGATACGCAGTATTTT.